The sequence of this T cell receptor (beta chain) was determined in a study of cytomegalovirus exposure and HLA in healthy donors. Study conclusions and caveats: For TCR beta chains, V- and J-gene trimming was later linked to a missense DCLRE1C variant.

V was cut by 6 bases and J by 6 bases, with 11 bases left in between. The CDR3 is 12 amino acids. The germline V gene has CDR1 SNHLY and CDR2 FYNNEI. The sample holds a few counts of this clone. Its antigen is as yet unknown. A multiplex PCR was run with 60 Vbeta primers and 13 Jbeta primers. Repertoires were generated with immunoSEQ multiplex PCR, while TCRdb's copy carries only in-frame clones and drops some. The table has approximately 130,000 clones, over 65% seen once. The specimen sequenced was PBMCs. This clonotype originated in a man aged 45 to 65 in good health and CMV-seronegative. V usage is TRBV2 and J usage is TRBJ1-1; D may be TRBD1 (5 bases). This CDR3 is CASSQGEAEAFF. In nucleotides, the CDR3 is TGTGCCAGCAGCCAAGGGGAAGCTGAAGCTTTCTTT.